This T cell receptor beta chain was recovered during a study of T cell changes during pregnancy in multiple sclerosis. TCRdb's copy holds only in-frame clones and misses some; the assay was immunoSEQ multiplex PCR. The table includes about 27,000 clones, nearly 90% detected once. This TCR derives from a female donor with multiple sclerosis, enrolled in a pregnancy study. Source: CD8+ T cells from peripheral blood mononuclear cells, taken in the second trimester of pregnancy.

In DNA, the CDR3 is TGTGCCAGCAGTCCCCCGGGACAAGTCCACGAGCAGTACTTC. It translates to CASSPPGQVHEQYF. The gene calls are TRBV28 and TRBJ2-7, with D possibly TRBD1 on 6 matching bases. V dropped 5 bases and J dropped 5 bases, with 16 bases sitting between them. The CDR3 consists of 14 residues. From germline, CDR1 is MDHEN and CDR2 SYDVKM.